This TCR beta chain was recorded in a study of cytomegalovirus exposure and HLA in healthy donors. About the research overall: From about 170 million T cells, an earlier analysis saw 90 million to 130 million unique TCR beta sequences. Early released data had around 88 million unique TCRs, all coming from HLA-typed donors. Across 300 to 400 genotyped donors, 81% landed in the Caucasian-associated ancestry cluster. Points from the study as a whole: Across HLA loci, a later analysis found differing TCR association rates, with DRB1 most and HLA-C fewest.

Points on this clone: Its matching antigen is unknown.

Vbeta (60) and Jbeta (13) primers were used in the PCR. Assay used: immunoSEQ multiplex PCR; TCRdb lists only in-frame clones, some missing. The table lists roughly 180,000 clones, roughly 80% of them singletons. Per the germline V gene, CDR1 is SEHNR and CDR2 is FQNEAQ (reference sequence). The CDR3 is 14 residues long. V lost 6 bases, J lost 6 bases, and 14 bases lay in between. The TCR comes from a woman aged 18-29 years in good health and CMV-seronegative. The genes are TRBV7-9 and TRBJ2-2; D is perhaps TRBD1 (6 bases). Specimen: PBMCs. CDR3 residues: CASRPQGLPGELFF. The CDR3 region has the DNA TGTGCCAGCAGACCACAGGGTCTACCCGGGGAGCTGTTTTTT.